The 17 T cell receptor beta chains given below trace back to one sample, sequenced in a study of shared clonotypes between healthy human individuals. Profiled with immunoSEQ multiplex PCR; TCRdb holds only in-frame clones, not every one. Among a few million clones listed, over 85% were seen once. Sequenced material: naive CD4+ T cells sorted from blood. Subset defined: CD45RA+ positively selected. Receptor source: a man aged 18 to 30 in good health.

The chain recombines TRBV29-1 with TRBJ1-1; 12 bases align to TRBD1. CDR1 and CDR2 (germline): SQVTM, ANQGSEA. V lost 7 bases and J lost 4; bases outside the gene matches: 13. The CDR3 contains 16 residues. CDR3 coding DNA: TGCAGCGCAGCCGGGACAGGGGGCGGGCGCGGCACTGAAGCTTTCTTT. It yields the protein CSAAGTGGGRGTEAFF.

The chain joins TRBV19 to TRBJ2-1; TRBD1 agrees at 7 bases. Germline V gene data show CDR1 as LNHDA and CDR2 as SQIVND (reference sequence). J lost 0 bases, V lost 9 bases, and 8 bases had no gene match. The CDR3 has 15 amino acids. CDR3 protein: CASTSGTASYNEQFF. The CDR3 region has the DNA TGTGCCAGCACCTCCGGGACAGCCTCCTACAATGAGCAGTTCTTC.

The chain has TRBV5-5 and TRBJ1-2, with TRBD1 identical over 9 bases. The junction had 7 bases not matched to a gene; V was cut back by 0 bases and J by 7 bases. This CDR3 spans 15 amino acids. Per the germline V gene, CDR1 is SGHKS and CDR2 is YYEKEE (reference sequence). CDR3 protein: CASSLGAGQGGGYTF. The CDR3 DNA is TGTGCCAGCAGCTTGGGCGCGGGACAGGGAGGTGGCTACACCTTC.

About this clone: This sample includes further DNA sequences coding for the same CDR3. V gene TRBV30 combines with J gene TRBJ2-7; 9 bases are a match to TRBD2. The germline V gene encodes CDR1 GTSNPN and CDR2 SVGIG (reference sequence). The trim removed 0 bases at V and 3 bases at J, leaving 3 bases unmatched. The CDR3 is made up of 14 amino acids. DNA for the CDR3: TGTGCCTGGAGTGTCCTAGCGGGGAGCTACGAGCAGTACTTC. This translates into CAWSVLAGSYEQYF.

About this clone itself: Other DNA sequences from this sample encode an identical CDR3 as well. CDR3 sequence (DNA): TGTGCCAGCAGTGAGGGGGGGCGGGGAGAGCAGTACTTC. Its translation is CASSEGGRGEQYF. The chain employs TRBV25-1 and TRBJ2-7, with D tentatively TRBD2 (7 bases). This CDR3 spans 13 amino acids. V was trimmed by 3 bases and J by 7 bases, leaving 13 bases between them. Germline lookup yields CDR1 MGHDK and CDR2 SYGVNS.

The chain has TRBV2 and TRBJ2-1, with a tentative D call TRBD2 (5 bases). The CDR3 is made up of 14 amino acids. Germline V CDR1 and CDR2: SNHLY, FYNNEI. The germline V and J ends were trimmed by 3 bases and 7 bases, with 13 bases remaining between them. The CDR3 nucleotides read TGTGCCAGCAGTGAGGACGGGGTGTTAAATGAGCAGTTCTTC. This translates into CASSEDGVLNEQFF.

The CDR3 nucleotides read TGTGCCAGCAGCCGAGGGGACTTCCAAGAGACCCAGTACTTC. This codes for CASSRGDFQETQYF. The rearrangement joins TRBV7-9 to TRBJ2-5; D perhaps matches TRBD2 (6 bases). The CDR3 totals 14 residues. V lost 5 bases to trimming and J lost 1 base, with 11 bases between them. Germline V gene lookup returns CDR1 SEHNR and CDR2 FQNEAQ (reference sequence). Based on the CDR3 plus reference TRBV7-9 and TRBJ2-5, the full variable domain is DTGVSQNPRHKITKRGQNVTFRCDPISEHNRLYWYRQTLGQGPEFLTYFQNEAQLEKSRLLSDRFSAERPKGSFSTLEIQRTEQGDSAMYLCASSRGDFQETQYFGPGTRLLVL.

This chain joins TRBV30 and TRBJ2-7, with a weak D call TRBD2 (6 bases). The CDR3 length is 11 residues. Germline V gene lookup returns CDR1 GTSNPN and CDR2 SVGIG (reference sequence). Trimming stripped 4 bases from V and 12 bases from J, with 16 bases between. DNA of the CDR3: TGTGCCTGGACCGCTCCCGGGACTTCGTACTTC. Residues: CAWTAPGTSYF.

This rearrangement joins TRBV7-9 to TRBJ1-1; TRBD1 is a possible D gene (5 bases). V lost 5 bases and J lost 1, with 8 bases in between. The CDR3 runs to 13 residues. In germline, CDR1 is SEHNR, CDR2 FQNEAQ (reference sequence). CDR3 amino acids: CASSETENTEAFF. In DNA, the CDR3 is TGTGCCAGCAGCGAGACAGAGAACACTGAAGCTTTCTTT.

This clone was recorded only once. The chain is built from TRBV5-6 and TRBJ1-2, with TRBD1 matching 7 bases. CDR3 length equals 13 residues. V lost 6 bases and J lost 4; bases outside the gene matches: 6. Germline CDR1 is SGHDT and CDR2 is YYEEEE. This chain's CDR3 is CASTGTEFYGYTF. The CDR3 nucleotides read TGTGCCAGCACCGGGACAGAGTTCTATGGCTACACCTTC.

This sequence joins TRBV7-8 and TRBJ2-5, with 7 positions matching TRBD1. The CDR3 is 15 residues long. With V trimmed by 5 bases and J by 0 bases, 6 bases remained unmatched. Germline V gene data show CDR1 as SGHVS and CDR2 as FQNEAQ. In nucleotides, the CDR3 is TGTGCCAGCAGCCCAACGGGACAGTACCAAGAGACCCAGTACTTC. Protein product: CASSPTGQYQETQYF. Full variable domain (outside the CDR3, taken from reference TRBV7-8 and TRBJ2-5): GAGVSQSPRYKVAKRGQDVALRCDPISGHVSLFWYQQALGQGPEFLTYFQNEAQLDKSGLPSDRFFAERPEGSVSTLKIQRTQQEDSAVYLCASSPTGQYQETQYFGPGTRLLVL.

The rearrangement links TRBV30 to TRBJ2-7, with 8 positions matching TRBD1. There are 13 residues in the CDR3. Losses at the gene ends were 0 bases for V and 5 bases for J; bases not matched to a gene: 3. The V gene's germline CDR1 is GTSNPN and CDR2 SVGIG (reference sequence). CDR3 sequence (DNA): TGTGCCTGGAGTGTACCAGGGGGCCACGAGCAGTACTTC. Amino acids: CAWSVPGGHEQYF.

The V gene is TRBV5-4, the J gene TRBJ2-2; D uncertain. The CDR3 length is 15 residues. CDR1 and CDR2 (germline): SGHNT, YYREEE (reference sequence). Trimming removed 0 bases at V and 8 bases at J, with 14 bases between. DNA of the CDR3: TGTGCCAGCAGCTTGGATTCAGGCTATAGGGGGGAGCTGTTTTTT. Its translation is CASSLDSGYRGELFF.

Written as DNA, the CDR3 is TGTGCCAGTAGTATAGTGAGGGCAGTTAGCTCTGGGGCCAACGTCCTGACTTTC. Translation: CASSIVRAVSSGANVLTF. The genes are TRBV19 and TRBJ2-6, with D possibly TRBD2 on 5 matching bases. Germline CDR1 reads LNHDA; CDR2 reads SQIVND (reference sequence). The V end was cut by 1 base, the J end by 0 bases, with 13 bases between. The CDR3 extends over 18 amino acids.

Here the CDR3 reads CASSPGGGTSGKQYF. CDR3 DNA: TGTGCCAGCAGCCCCGGGGGCGGGACTAGCGGCAAGCAGTACTTC. The chain couples TRBV7-2 to TRBJ2-7; TRBD2 aligns across 11 bases. Trimming cost V 5 bases and J 8 bases; bases outside gene matches: 11. Germline V gene lookup returns CDR1 SGHTA and CDR2 FQGNSA. The CDR3 length is 15 residues.

As DNA, the CDR3 is TGCGCCAGCAGCTTGGCCCCCCAGGGTGGCTACACCTTC. Protein sequence: CASSLAPQGGYTF. J is TRBJ1-2 and V is TRBV5-1; D perhaps matches TRBD1 (5 bases). The germline CDR1 and CDR2 sequences are SGHRS and YFSETQ. V dropped 0 bases and J dropped 7 bases, with 10 bases sitting between them. The CDR3 runs 13 residues.

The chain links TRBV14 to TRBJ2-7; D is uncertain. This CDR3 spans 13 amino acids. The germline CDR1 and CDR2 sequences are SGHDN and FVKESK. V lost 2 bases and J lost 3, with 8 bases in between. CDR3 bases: TGTGCCAGCAGCCAATCGGACCACTACGAGCAGTACTTC. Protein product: CASSQSDHYEQYF.